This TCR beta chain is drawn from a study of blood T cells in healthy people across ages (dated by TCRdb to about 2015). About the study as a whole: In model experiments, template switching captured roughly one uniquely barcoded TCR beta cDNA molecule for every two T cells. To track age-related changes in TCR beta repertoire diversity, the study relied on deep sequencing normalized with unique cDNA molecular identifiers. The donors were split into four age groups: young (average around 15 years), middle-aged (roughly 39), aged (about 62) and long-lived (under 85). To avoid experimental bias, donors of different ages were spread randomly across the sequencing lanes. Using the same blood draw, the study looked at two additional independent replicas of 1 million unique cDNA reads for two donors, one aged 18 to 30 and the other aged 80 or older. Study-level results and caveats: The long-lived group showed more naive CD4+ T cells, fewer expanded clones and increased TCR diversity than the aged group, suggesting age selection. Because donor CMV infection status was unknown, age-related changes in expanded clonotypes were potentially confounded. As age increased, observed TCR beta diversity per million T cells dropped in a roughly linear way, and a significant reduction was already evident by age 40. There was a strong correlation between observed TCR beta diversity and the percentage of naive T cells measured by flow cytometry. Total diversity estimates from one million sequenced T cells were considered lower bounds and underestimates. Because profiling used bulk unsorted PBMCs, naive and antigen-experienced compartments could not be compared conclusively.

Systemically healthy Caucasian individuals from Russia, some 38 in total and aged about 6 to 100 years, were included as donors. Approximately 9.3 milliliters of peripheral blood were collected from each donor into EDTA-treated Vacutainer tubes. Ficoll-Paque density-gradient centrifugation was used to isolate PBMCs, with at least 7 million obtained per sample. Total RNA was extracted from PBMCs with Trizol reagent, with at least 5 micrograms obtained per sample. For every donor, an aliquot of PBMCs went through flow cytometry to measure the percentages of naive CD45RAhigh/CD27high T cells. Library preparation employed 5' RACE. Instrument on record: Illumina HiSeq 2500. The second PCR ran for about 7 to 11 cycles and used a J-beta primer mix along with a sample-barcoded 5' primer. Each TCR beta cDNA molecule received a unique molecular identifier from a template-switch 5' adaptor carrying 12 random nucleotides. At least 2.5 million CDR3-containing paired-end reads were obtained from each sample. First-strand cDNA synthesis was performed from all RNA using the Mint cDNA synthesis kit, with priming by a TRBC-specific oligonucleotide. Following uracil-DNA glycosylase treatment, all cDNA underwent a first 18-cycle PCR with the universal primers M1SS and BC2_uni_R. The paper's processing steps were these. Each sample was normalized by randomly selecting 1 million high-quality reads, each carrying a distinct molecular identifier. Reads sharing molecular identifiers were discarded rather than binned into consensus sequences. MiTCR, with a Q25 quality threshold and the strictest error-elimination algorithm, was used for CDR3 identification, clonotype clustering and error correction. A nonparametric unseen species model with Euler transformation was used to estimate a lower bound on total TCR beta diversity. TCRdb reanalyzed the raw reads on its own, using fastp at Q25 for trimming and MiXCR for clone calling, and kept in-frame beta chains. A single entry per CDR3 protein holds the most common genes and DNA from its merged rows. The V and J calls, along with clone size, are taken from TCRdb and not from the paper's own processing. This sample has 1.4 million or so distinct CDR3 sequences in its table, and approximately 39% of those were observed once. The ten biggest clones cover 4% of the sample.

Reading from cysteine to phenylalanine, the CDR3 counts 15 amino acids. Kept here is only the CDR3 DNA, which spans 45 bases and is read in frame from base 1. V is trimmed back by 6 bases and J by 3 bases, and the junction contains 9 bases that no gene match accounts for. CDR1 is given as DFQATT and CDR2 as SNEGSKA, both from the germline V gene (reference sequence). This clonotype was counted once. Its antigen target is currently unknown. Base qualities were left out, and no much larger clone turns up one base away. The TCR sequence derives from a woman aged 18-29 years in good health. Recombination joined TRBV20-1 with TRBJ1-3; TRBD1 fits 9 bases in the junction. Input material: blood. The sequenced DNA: TGCAGTGCCCGATACACAGGGGGCAATGGAAACACCATATATTTT. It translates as CSARYTGGNGNTIYF.